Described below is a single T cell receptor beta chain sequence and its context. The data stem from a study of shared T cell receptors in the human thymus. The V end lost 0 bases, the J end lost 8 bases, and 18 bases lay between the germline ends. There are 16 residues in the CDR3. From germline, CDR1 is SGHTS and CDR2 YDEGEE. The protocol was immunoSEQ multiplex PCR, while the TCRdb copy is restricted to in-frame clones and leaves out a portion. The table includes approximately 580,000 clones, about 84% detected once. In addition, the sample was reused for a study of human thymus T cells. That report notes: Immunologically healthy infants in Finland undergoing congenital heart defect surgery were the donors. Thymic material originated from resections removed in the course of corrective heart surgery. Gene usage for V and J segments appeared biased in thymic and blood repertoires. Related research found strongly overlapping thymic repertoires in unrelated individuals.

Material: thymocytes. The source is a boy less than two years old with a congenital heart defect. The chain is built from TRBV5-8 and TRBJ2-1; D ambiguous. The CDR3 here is CASSLACGRYIHEQFF. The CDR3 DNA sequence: TGTGCCAGCAGCTTGGCGTGCGGCCGATATATTCATGAGCAGTTCTTC.